This T cell receptor beta chain came from a study of blood T cell repertoires in COVID-19. Study-wide context: Sources were T cells, B-cell-depleted T cells, or PBMCs; the material itself was cDNA or gDNA.

In the source study's methods: The assay estimated nucleated cells by amplifying reference gene primers. Sequenced by immunoSEQ multiplex PCR; TCRdb stores in-frame clones only, minus some. The V and J calls and clone size were taken over from that table, and D and trimming were inferred from the DNA. The repertoire consists of 200,000 to 250,000 clones, with approximately 82% occurring once and the leading ten covering around 3.5%. This CDR3 region has 13 residues. Deletions cut 0 bases from V and 8 bases from J, with 6 bases between. Germline CDR1 SGHRS, CDR2 YFSETQ. The material sequenced was peripheral blood. V gene TRBV5-1 combines with J gene TRBJ1-6; D perhaps matches TRBD1 (5 bases). The TCR comes from a woman over 75 with acute or convalescent COVID-19. The CDR3 sequence is CASSLEQDSPLHF. The CDR3, as DNA: TGCGCCAGCAGCTTGGAACAGGATTCACCCCTCCACTTT.